The T cell receptor beta chain described here comes from a study of Ad26.COV2.S vaccination and SARS-CoV-2 variants. CDR3 length equals 17 residues. Trimming removed 7 bases from V and 8 bases from J; junction bases left unmatched: 18. CDR1 GTSNPN and CDR2 SVGIG come from the germline V gene (reference sequence). The treatment is: roughly 18 received Ad26.COV2.S at low or high dose, single or two shots; 5 received placebo; per-sample allocation not given. Material that was analyzed had been drawn on day 63 after the first vaccine or placebo injection. This clone is termed medium-sized. Data came from immunoSEQ multiplex PCR; TCRdb stores just in-frame clones and leaves some out. The sample includes around 400,000 clones, 70% to 90% of them seen just once.

The genes are TRBV30 and TRBJ1-6; 9 bases are a match to TRBD1. The sample here was peripheral blood, taken in a trial of Ad26.COV2.S vaccine versus placebo. This receptor was identified in a person between 18 and 65 years old who received the Ad26.COV2.S COVID-19 vaccine or a placebo. The CDR3: CALNFPNRGHVDSPLHF. CDR3 coding DNA: TGTGCCTTGAACTTTCCCAACAGGGGGCATGTAGATTCACCCCTCCACTTT.